The clone carrying this T cell receptor beta chain has at least ten counts. Its antigen is undetermined. The V gene lost 1 base and the J gene lost 4 bases, with 13 bases spanning the gap. The CDR3 length is 14 residues. The germline V gene has CDR1 DFQATT and CDR2 SNEGSKA (reference sequence). How the authors handled the data: Per-library CDR3 reads ranged about 2.2 to 3.6 million; clonotypes, ~95,000 to ~550,000. TCRdb reprocessed the 5' RACE reads with MiXCR, giving one entry per CDR3 protein. TCRdb, not the original authors, processed these V and J calls. The sample includes hundreds of thousands of distinct CDR3 sequences, about 28% seen only once; the top ten take 6.1%. The sample comes from a study of identical twins' blood T cells. Broader study findings: Twins shared more top CDR3 clonotypes than unrelated donors did. Shared CDR3 clonotype counts tracked mainly the product of cloneset sizes.

This TCR derives from a woman aged 18-55 years in good health. The sample comprised PBMCs. The V call is TRBV20-1, the J call TRBJ2-5, with TRBD1 as a possible D gene (5 bases). The CDR3 sequence is CSARVDSRGETQYF. The CDR3 coding sequence is TGCAGTGCTAGAGTCGACTCTAGGGGAGAGACCCAGTACTTC.